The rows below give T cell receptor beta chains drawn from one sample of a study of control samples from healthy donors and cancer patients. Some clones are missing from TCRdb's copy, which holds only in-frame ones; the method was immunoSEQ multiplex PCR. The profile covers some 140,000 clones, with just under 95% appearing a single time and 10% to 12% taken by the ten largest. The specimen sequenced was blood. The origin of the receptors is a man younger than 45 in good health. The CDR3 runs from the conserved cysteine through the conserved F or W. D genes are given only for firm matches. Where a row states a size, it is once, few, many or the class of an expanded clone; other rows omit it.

TGTGCCAGCAGTTTAAAGGGCTCCTACAATGAGCAGTTCTTC,CASSLKGSYNEQFF,NA,TRBV28,TRBJ2-1,14,NA
TGTGCCAGCAGTTTTGTGCTAGGGGCGTACACTGAAGCTTTCTTT,CASSFVLGAYTEAFF,NA,TRBV28,TRBJ1-1,15,NA
TGCGCCAGCAGCTTGAATAGGGGTGAGACCGGGGAGCTGTTTTTT,CASSLNRGETGELFF,NA,TRBV5-1,TRBJ2-2,15,NA
TGTGCCAGCAGTCAACTAGCGGGGATGCCCTTTGGCACCGGGGAGCTGTTTTTT,CASSQLAGMPFGTGELFF,NA,TRBV6-4,TRBJ2-2,18,TRBD2
TGTGCCACCACCGCGGGTGAAATTTCACCCCTCCACTTT,CATTAGEISPLHF,few,TRBV2,TRBJ1-6,13,NA
TGTGCCAGCAGCTTAATTCCAGGGGACTACGAGCAGTACTTC,CASSLIPGDYEQYF,NA,TRBV7-3,TRBJ2-7,14,NA
TGTGCCAGCAGCTTGGTGGCAGGGGATGGCTACACCTTC,CASSLVAGDGYTF,NA,TRBV5-4,TRBJ1-2,13,NA
TGTGCCAGCAGCCCGATGGCGGGAGCAGTTCTAGGCACAGATACGCAGTATTTT,CASSPMAGAVLGTDTQYF,NA,TRBV13,TRBJ2-3,18,TRBD2
TGTGCCAGTAGAGAATTCAGGGGGAGAAAAATGAACACTGAAGCTTTCTTT,CASREFRGRKMNTEAFF,NA,TRBV19,TRBJ1-1,17,TRBD1
TGTGCCAGCAGCTCACCAGAGGGACTAGCGCTAACCTACGAGCAGTACTTC,CASSSPEGLALTYEQYF,NA,TRBV7-9,TRBJ2-7,17,TRBD2
TGTGCCAGCCGGGCGGGAGGCCTGGATACGCAGTATTTT,CASRAGGLDTQYF,NA,TRBV6-5,TRBJ2-3,13,TRBD2
TGCGCCAGCAGCGAGGGACTGAAAAATCAGCCCCAGCATTTT,CASSEGLKNQPQHF,NA,TRBV5-1,TRBJ1-5,14,NA
TGTGCCAGCAGTTATTCCGACAGGGGTGGCTACGAGCAGTACTTC,CASSYSDRGGYEQYF,NA,TRBV6-5,TRBJ2-7,15,TRBD1
TGTGCCAGCAGCCCTCCTCCGGGACTAGCGGGAGTATCAAGGAATGAGCAGTTCTTC,CASSPPPGLAGVSRNEQFF,NA,TRBV7-9,TRBJ2-1,19,TRBD2
TGTGCCAGCAGACCCCTAGCGGAGAACAATGAGCAGTTCTTC,CASRPLAENNEQFF,NA,TRBV7-2,TRBJ2-1,14,TRBD2
TGCGCCAGCAGCCAACCGGACAGGGTGAATTCACCCCTCCACTTT,CASSQPDRVNSPLHF,NA,TRBV4-1,TRBJ1-6,15,TRBD1
TGTGCCAGCAGCCAAGGGTTGGATGAGCAGTTCTTC,CASSQGLDEQFF,NA,TRBV3-1/TRBV3-2,TRBJ2-1,12,NA
TGTGCCAGCAGTGGGTCCGGGACCGAGGGGGAGACCCAGTACTTC,CASSGSGTEGETQYF,NA,TRBV2,TRBJ2-5,15,NA
TGTGCCAGCACCCGAACACAGGACAGGACGAACACTGAAGCTTTCTTT,CASTRTQDRTNTEAFF,few,TRBV2,TRBJ1-1,16,TRBD1
TGTGCCAGTAGTTCCGGGGGCGGATGGGGCCAAGAGACCCAGTACTTC,CASSSGGGWGQETQYF,NA,TRBV19,TRBJ2-5,16,NA
TGTGCCAGCAGCCATTGGGGTTCAGAAAGCAATGAAAAACTGTTTTTT,CASSHWGSESNEKLFF,few,TRBV4-2,TRBJ1-4,16,NA
TGTGCCAGCAGCTTGGACGACCAGGCTAGTGCGACGAACACTGAAGCTTTCTTT,CASSLDDQASATNTEAFF,NA,TRBV5-6,TRBJ1-1,18,NA
TGTGCCAGCAGTTACTCGAGTCCCCCCAACTATGGCTACACCTTC,CASSYSSPPNYGYTF,NA,TRBV6-5,TRBJ1-2,15,NA
TGTGCCAGCAGAGGACTAGCGGGCTACAATGAGCAGTTCTTC,CASRGLAGYNEQFF,NA,TRBV6-5,TRBJ2-1,14,TRBD2
TGTGCCAGTAGTCCCGCAAACATCCACGAGCAGTACTTC,CASSPANIHEQYF,NA,TRBV19,TRBJ2-7,13,NA
TGTGCCAGCAGCTTAGAGGGGACTCAGGGGGAGACCCAGTACTTC,CASSLEGTQGETQYF,NA,TRBV7-2,TRBJ2-5,15,NA
TGTGCCAGCAGCACCACGATACTAGCGGGTTACACAGATACGCAGTATTTT,CASSTTILAGYTDTQYF,NA,TRBV5-8,TRBJ2-3,17,TRBD2
TGTGCCAGCAGTGAGGGAGCGGGAGGTGGCAATGAGCAGTTCTTC,CASSEGAGGGNEQFF,NA,TRBV2,TRBJ2-1,15,TRBD2
TGTGCCTGGAGTGTAGCCACAGGGTTAGCCAAATCACCCCTCCACTTT,CAWSVATGLAKSPLHF,NA,TRBV30,TRBJ1-6,16,NA
TGTGCCAGCAGCGTAGAGAGCGGGAACACAGATACGCAGTATTTT,CASSVESGNTDTQYF,NA,TRBV9,TRBJ2-3,15,TRBD2
TGTGCCAGCAGCTCGGGACTAGCGTACAATGAGCAGTTCTTC,CASSSGLAYNEQFF,NA,TRBV7-2,TRBJ2-1,14,TRBD2
TGTGCCACCGGGGTTCTAGCGAGCTACGAGCAGTACTTC,CATGVLASYEQYF,NA,TRBV5-6,TRBJ2-7,13,NA
TGTGCCTGGAGGTACTCTATGCTTCAAGAGACCCAGTACTTC,CAWRYSMLQETQYF,few,TRBV30,TRBJ2-5,14,NA
TGTGCCAGCACCACGGGGCAATACGAGCAGTACTTC,CASTTGQYEQYF,NA,TRBV6-5,TRBJ2-7,12,NA
TGTGCCAGCAGCTCATTAGCGAACGTATACAATGAGCAGTTCTTC,CASSSLANVYNEQFF,NA,TRBV9,TRBJ2-1,15,NA
TGTGCCAGCAGTGCACGGGACAGGGTCTCTGGAAACACCATATATTTT,CASSARDRVSGNTIYF,NA,TRBV28,TRBJ1-3,16,TRBD1
TGTGCCAGCAGTTTGCGGGGAAGCACAGATACGCAGTATTTT,CASSLRGSTDTQYF,NA,TRBV28,TRBJ2-3,14,NA
TGTGCCAGCAGTTCCCCCTCGACAGGCCAAGAGACCCAGTACTTC,CASSSPSTGQETQYF,NA,TRBV28,TRBJ2-5,15,NA
TGTGCCAGCAGCGTAAAGCTGGGCACTGAAGCTTTCTTT,CASSVKLGTEAFF,once,TRBV9,TRBJ1-1,13,NA
TGTGCCAGCAGCAGACGAGGGACAGCCTACAATGAGCAGTTCTTC,CASSRRGTAYNEQFF,NA,TRBV28,TRBJ2-1,15,TRBD1
TGCGCCAGCATCGAGCGGGAGGGTTGGTCCTACAATGAGCAGTTCTTC,CASIEREGWSYNEQFF,NA,TRBV4-1,TRBJ2-1,16,TRBD2
TGTGCCAGCAAATTTGGGACAGGTAGCTCCTACGAGCAGTACTTC,CASKFGTGSSYEQYF,NA,TRBV6-5,TRBJ2-7,15,TRBD1
TGTGCCAAATGTTACGGGGGAGATACGCAGTATTTT,CAKCYGGDTQYF,NA,TRBV2,TRBJ2-3,12,NA
TGTGCCAGCAGCTCGAACCCTACTAGCACAGATACGCAGTATTTT,CASSSNPTSTDTQYF,NA,TRBV11-2,TRBJ2-3,15,NA
TGTGCCTGCCCCAACACTGAAGCTTTCTTT,CACPNTEAFF,NA,TRBV30,TRBJ1-1,10,NA
TGTGCCAGCAGCGCCGACAGGGGTTACAATCAGCCCCAGCATTTT,CASSADRGYNQPQHF,NA,TRBV11-2,TRBJ1-5,15,TRBD1
TGTGCCAGAAGAACAGGGGCAACTAATGAAAAACTGTTTTTT,CARRTGATNEKLFF,NA,TRBV21-1,TRBJ1-4,14,NA
TGTGCCAGCAGTTTACGGGGATCCGGTGAAGCTTTCTTT,CASSLRGSGEAFF,NA,TRBV27,TRBJ1-1,13,NA
TGTGCCAGCAGTGAAAGGTGGCTAGCGGGACCCAACAATGAGCAGTTCTTC,CASSERWLAGPNNEQFF,NA,TRBV2,TRBJ2-1,17,TRBD2
TGTGCCACGGCCGGGACAGAGAGCTCCTACGAGCAGTACTTC,CATAGTESSYEQYF,NA,TRBV10-3,TRBJ2-7,14,TRBD1